These 20 T cell receptor beta chains share one sample of origin, sequenced in a study of shared clonotypes between healthy human individuals. Sequencing used immunoSEQ multiplex PCR; TCRdb keeps in-frame clones, though not all of them. This table holds approximately 2.5 million clones, roughly 92% found once. Sequencing was carried out using naive CD4+ T cells sorted from blood. Noted subset: CD45RA+ positively selected. The origin of the receptors is a man between 18 and 35 years old in good health.

This chain links TRBV5-1 with TRBJ2-7, with a possible D match to TRBD2 (5 bases). This CDR3 is built from 14 residues. Trimming stripped 2 bases from V and 6 bases from J, with 15 bases between. CDR1 is SGHRS and CDR2 is YFSETQ in the germline V gene. The CDR3 protein is CASSFADRTSEQYF. CDR3 nucleotides: TGCGCCAGCAGCTTCGCAGATAGGACTTCCGAGCAGTACTTC.

CDR3 coding DNA: TGCGCCAGCAGCGTCCCCTTCGGGCTAGAGACCCAGTACTTC. This gives the protein CASSVPFGLETQYF. The chain recombines TRBV4-1 with TRBJ2-5; D gene uncertain. From germline, CDR1 is MGHRA and CDR2 YSYEKL. The CDR3 loop spans 14 amino acids. Trimming left V 5 bases short and J 4 bases short, with 14 bases between.

V and J are TRBV6-1 and TRBJ2-5; no clear D. The germline V gene encodes CDR1 MNHNS and CDR2 SASEGT. V was pared by 6 bases and J by 5 bases, with 16 bases between. The CDR3 has 14 amino acids. The CDR3 protein is CASSPRVGRETQYF. The CDR3 nucleotides read TGTGCCAGCAGCCCAAGGGTTGGCAGGGAGACCCAGTACTTC.

This clone was seen more than once but under ten times. Additional DNA sequences in this sample encode the identical CDR3. The genes are TRBV5-1 and TRBJ1-1, with D possibly matching TRBD1 (5 bases). Germline CDR1 and CDR2: SGHRS and YFSETQ. V lost 0 bases and J 5 bases, leaving 11 bases between the germline ends. CDR3 length equals 14 residues. As DNA, the CDR3 is TGCGCCAGCAGCTTGGAGCAGGGAGGGACTGAAGCTTTCTTT. Protein: CASSLEQGGTEAFF.

The chain links TRBV11-2 to TRBJ1-1, with unresolved D. The CDR3 is made up of 13 amino acids. The V end was cut by 3 bases, the J end by 6 bases, with 11 bases between. Germline V gives CDR1 SGHAT, CDR2 FQNNGV. The CDR3 DNA follows: TGTGCCAGCAGCTTTAGGGAGCTTGCTGAAGCTTTCTTT. It translates to CASSFRELAEAFF.

The CDR3 loop reads CASNSGDRMNTEAFF. The CDR3 DNA follows: TGTGCCAGCAACTCGGGGGACAGGATGAACACTGAAGCTTTCTTT. The chain recombines TRBV7-9 with TRBJ1-1; TRBD1 aligns across 8 bases. This CDR3 comprises 15 residues. Germline CDR1 SEHNR, CDR2 FQNEAQ (reference sequence). With V trimmed by 7 bases and J by 0 bases, 7 bases remained unmatched.

J is TRBJ2-3 and V is TRBV6-1; 8 nucleotides line up with TRBD1. CDR1 and CDR2 (germline): MNHNS, SASEGT. V shed 5 bases, J shed 4 bases, and the junction held 8 bases outside the gene matches. This CDR3 spans 15 amino acids. Written as DNA, the CDR3 is TGTGCCAGCAGTCCGATTGGACAGGGCTCAGATACGCAGTATTTT. As protein: CASSPIGQGSDTQYF.

A single count supports this clone. The V gene is TRBV19, the J gene TRBJ1-1; 8 bases are shared with TRBD1. CDR3 length: 14 residues. J lost 5 bases, V lost 5 bases, and 7 bases had no gene match. CDR1 is LNHDA and CDR2 is SQIVND in the germline V gene (reference sequence). The CDR3 loop is CASSVTGGKTEAFF. CDR3 DNA: TGTGCCAGTAGTGTCACAGGGGGAAAGACTGAAGCTTTCTTT.

The chain uses TRBV25-1 and TRBJ2-5, with 7 bases aligning to TRBD1. Germline lookup yields CDR1 MGHDK and CDR2 SYGVNS. This CDR3 has 16 amino acids. Trimming cost V 3 bases and J 0 bases; bases outside gene matches: 7. CDR3 DNA sequence: TGTGCCAGCAGTGACCGGGACAGCTGGTACCAAGAGACCCAGTACTTC. This codes for CASSDRDSWYQETQYF.

The chain couples TRBV5-1 to TRBJ1-1; D gene ambiguous. With 5 bases removed from V and 6 bases from J, the gap between germline ends came to 14 bases. CDR3 length: 13 amino acids. Germline V gene lookup returns CDR1 SGHRS and CDR2 YFSETQ. The CDR3 loop reads CASSIVERSEAFF. The CDR3 DNA is TGCGCCAGCAGTATAGTGGAGAGGTCTGAAGCTTTCTTT.

As for this clone: This sample also contains other DNA sequences that code for the same CDR3. V is TRBV18 and J is TRBJ2-2; D not certain. CDR3 length equals 13 residues. Trimming pared 3 bases from V and 1 base from J, leaving 3 bases between. CDR1 and CDR2 from the germline V gene are KGHSH and LQKENI. In nucleotides, the CDR3 is TGTGCCAGCTCACCTATGAACACCGGGGAGCTGTTTTTT. The encoded protein is CASSPMNTGELFF. Supplemented by reference TRBV18 and TRBJ2-2, the full variable domain reads NAGVMQNPRHLVRRRGQEARLRCSPMKGHSHVYWYRQLPEEGLKFMVYLQKENIIDESGMPKERFSAEFPKEGPSILRIQQVVRGDSAAYFCASSPMNTGELFFGEGSRLTVL.

The chain employs TRBV5-1 and TRBJ1-1, with D hard to call. Germline V gene lookup returns CDR1 SGHRS and CDR2 YFSETQ. This CDR3 comprises 14 residues. The V and J ends lost 4 bases and 0 bases respectively, with 10 bases between them. The CDR3 loop reads CASSELAVNTEAFF. CDR3 DNA sequence: TGCGCCAGCAGCGAACTAGCAGTGAACACTGAAGCTTTCTTT.

This clone was observed a few times. V usage is TRBV28 and J usage is TRBJ1-2, with no clear D. V was trimmed by 6 bases and J by 7 bases, leaving 9 bases between them. The V gene's germline CDR1 is MDHEN and CDR2 SYDVKM. The CDR3 covers 11 residues. The CDR3 is CASRLKSGYTF. CDR3 DNA sequence: TGTGCCAGCAGATTAAAGAGTGGCTACACCTTC.

Notes on this clone: Other DNA sequences in the same sample also yield this CDR3. The chain has TRBV5-1 and TRBJ1-2; 9 nucleotides match TRBD1. Germline V CDR1 and CDR2: SGHRS, YFSETQ. The V gene end was trimmed by 3 bases and the J gene end by 6 bases; junction bases not matched to a gene: 6. The CDR3 loop spans 14 amino acids. CDR3 sequence: CASSWGQGEDGYTF. For the CDR3, the DNA is TGCGCCAGCAGCTGGGGACAGGGAGAGGATGGCTACACCTTC.

This clone was seen only once. The gene calls are TRBV5-5 and TRBJ1-6, with TRBD1 as a possible D gene (5 bases). The CDR3 covers 14 residues. Germline V gene lookup returns CDR1 SGHKS and CDR2 YYEKEE (reference sequence). Trimming removed 4 bases at V and 4 bases at J, with 9 bases between. This CDR3 reads CASSPGGYNSPLHF. The CDR3 nucleotides read TGTGCCAGCAGCCCTGGGGGGTATAATTCACCCCTCCACTTT. Drawing the rest from reference TRBV5-5 and TRBJ1-6, the complete variable domain is DAGVTQSPTHLIKTRGQQVTLRCSPISGHKSVSWYQQVLGQGPQFIFQYYEKEERGRGNFPDRFSARQFPNYSSELNVNALLLGDSALYLCASSPGGYNSPLHFGNGTRLTVT.

J is TRBJ2-4 and V is TRBV7-9, with 9 bases fitting TRBD2. The CDR3 contains 16 residues. CDR1 SEHNR and CDR2 FQNEAQ come from the germline V gene (reference sequence). The V and J ends lost 0 bases and 5 bases, in that order; junction bases with no gene match: 5. CDR3 in amino acids: CASSLASGGLENIQYF. The CDR3 DNA follows: TGTGCCAGCAGCTTAGCTAGCGGGGGACTGGAAAACATTCAGTACTTC.

The chain has TRBV5-1 and TRBJ1-5; perhaps TRBD1 as D (5 bases). CDR1 and CDR2 (germline): SGHRS, YFSETQ. The CDR3 length is 15 residues. Trimming left V 0 bases short and J 6 bases short, with 13 bases between. The CDR3 DNA is TGCGCCAGCAGCTTGGAGGGACCATGGGGTCAGCCCCAGCATTTT. Its protein is CASSLEGPWGQPQHF.

This rearrangement joins TRBV7-9 to TRBJ2-5; TRBD1 aligns across 9 bases. Germline CDR1 reads SEHNR; CDR2 reads FQNEAQ (reference sequence). Trimming took 4 bases from V and 4 from J; bases not matched to a gene: 13. The CDR3 runs 17 residues. The CDR3 region is CASSWTGTGRRGETQYF. In DNA, the CDR3 is TGTGCCAGCAGCTGGACCGGGACAGGGAGGAGGGGAGAGACCCAGTACTTC.

The V and J genes are TRBV7-2 and TRBJ2-1; the match to TRBD2 covers 9 bases. Unmatched junction bases numbered 8, after V lost 5 bases and J lost 9 bases. The CDR3 length is 14 residues. CDR1 SGHTA and CDR2 FQGNSA come from the germline V gene. CDR3 protein: CASSKGLAGLEQFF. DNA of the CDR3: TGTGCCAGCAGCAAAGGCCTAGCGGGGCTTGAGCAGTTCTTC.

This sequence joins TRBV30 and TRBJ2-5; D is unclear. Germline lookup yields CDR1 GTSNPN and CDR2 SVGIG (reference sequence). The ends were cut back, 7 bases at V and 0 bases at J, with 15 bases in the middle. This CDR3 spans 14 amino acids. The CDR3 sequence is CASSSGRNQETQYF. DNA of the CDR3: TGTGCCTCCAGTTCGGGTCGAAACCAAGAGACCCAGTACTTC.